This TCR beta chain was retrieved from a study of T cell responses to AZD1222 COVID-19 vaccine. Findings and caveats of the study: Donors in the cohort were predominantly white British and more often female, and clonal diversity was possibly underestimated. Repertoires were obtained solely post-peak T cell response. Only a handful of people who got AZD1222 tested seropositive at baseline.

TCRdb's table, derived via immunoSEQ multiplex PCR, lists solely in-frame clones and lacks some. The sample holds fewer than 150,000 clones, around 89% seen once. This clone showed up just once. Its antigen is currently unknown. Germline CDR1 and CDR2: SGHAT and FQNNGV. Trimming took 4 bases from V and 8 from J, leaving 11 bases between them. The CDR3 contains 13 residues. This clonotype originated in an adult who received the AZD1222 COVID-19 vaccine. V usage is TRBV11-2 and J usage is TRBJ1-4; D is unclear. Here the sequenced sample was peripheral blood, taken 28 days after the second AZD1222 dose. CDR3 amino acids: CASSSHTQEKLFF. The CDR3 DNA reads TGTGCCAGCAGCTCCCACACCCAGGAAAAACTGTTTTTT.